This paragraph covers one T cell receptor (beta chain) sequence. Sample-barcoded 5' priming and a J-beta primer mix drove a second PCR of roughly 6 to 12 cycles. Every cDNA molecule bore a tag from a template-switch adaptor containing 12 random nucleotides. TCRdb fed the 5' RACE reads into MiXCR, producing one record per CDR3 protein. This table holds about 1,000,000 distinct CDR3 sequences, around 45% found once. Germline lookup yields CDR1 SGDLS and CDR2 YYNGEE. The CDR3 contains 16 residues. The V and J ends lost 0 bases and 7 bases, in that order; junction bases with no gene match: 10. This entry comes from a study of blood T cells in healthy people across ages. On the study more broadly: The template switching approach captured approximately one barcoded beta molecule for every two T cells.

Sequenced material: blood. This chain links TRBV9 with TRBJ2-7; TRBD2 aligns across 10 bases. The clonotype was recovered from a woman between 55 and 75 years old in good health. The CDR3 DNA is TGTGCCAGCAGCGTAGCTAGTGCTAGCGGGAGAGGTGAGCAGTACTTC. This gives the protein CASSVASASGRGEQYF.